The present T cell receptor beta chain was sequenced within a study of shared clonotypes between healthy human individuals. Across the whole study: Plates per donor: three CD4 naive, three CD4 memory, two CD8 naive, one CD8 memory. General observations from the study: Several donors held about 5% of naive CD4 clonotypes in common.

Only in-frame clones appear in the TCRdb table, and some are missing; sequencing was by immunoSEQ multiplex PCR. The sample carries 400,000 to 600,000 clones, about 96% recorded once. A note on this clone: Its specificity is unknown.

This TCR was sampled from a woman in her 30s in good health. Material: naive CD4+ T cells sorted from blood. The sample's subset: CD45RA+ positively selected.

CDR3 sequence reads: CASSRSGKRTEAFF. The CDR3 nucleotides read TGTGCCAGCAGTCGCTCAGGGAAGCGCACTGAAGCTTTCTTT. This sequence joins TRBV6-5 and TRBJ1-1, with TRBD1 as a possible D gene (5 bases). V shed 5 bases and J shed 4 bases, with 14 bases lying between them. The CDR3 is 14 residues long. Germline lookup yields CDR1 MNHEY and CDR2 SVGAGI.